This TCR beta chain was retrieved from a study of shared clonotypes between healthy human individuals. The naive CD8 population came from CD45RO-negative cells selected for CCR7, without terminally differentiated effector memory CD45RA+ cells. Among the donors, all were Caucasian adults who lived in Nashville, Tennessee. CDR1 and CDR2 from the germline V gene are SGHTA and FQGNSA. This CDR3 region has 16 residues. V trimming: 1 base; J trimming: 4 bases; junction bases outside the gene matches: 6. Sequencing used immunoSEQ multiplex PCR; TCRdb keeps in-frame clones, though not all of them. Among hundreds of thousands of clones listed, roughly 95% were seen once.

Sequencing was carried out using naive CD8+ T cells sorted from blood. This rearrangement joins TRBV7-2 to TRBJ1-3; 8 bases fit TRBD1. The TCR originated in a woman between 25 and 40 years old in good health. CDR3 amino acids: CASSLETGGLGNTIYF. The CDR3 DNA follows: TGTGCCAGCAGCTTAGAAACAGGGGGTTTGGGAAACACCATATATTTT.